This T cell receptor (beta chain) was recorded in a study of CD8+CD57+ T cells in acquired aplastic anemia. The wider study: The DNA of sorted CD4+ and CD8+ cells averaged approximately 3.2 ug.

According to the study, genomic DNA was the template for TCR beta VDJ and CDR3 profiling. TCRdb called the reads again in MiXCR, with one record for every CDR3 protein. The sample has 100,000 to 150,000 distinct CDR3 sequences, roughly 55% seen once; the top ten hold around 29%. Germline V gives CDR1 SQVTM, CDR2 ANQGSEA. CDR3 length: 13 amino acids. Trimming stripped 0 bases from V and 6 bases from J, with 9 bases between. On this clonotype: What it binds is unknown.

Patients chosen for sequencing had CD8+CD57+ cells that had expanded, as shown by flow cytometry. The patients all had a severe acquired aplastic anemia diagnosis. Study-level results: Overlapping CD8+ CDR3 repertoires of patients and controls contained approximately 29 shared sequences.

The clonotype comes from a human donor with aplastic anemia. The sequenced sample was sorted CD4+, CD8+, or CD8+CD57+ T cells (not recorded which) from PBMCs. The chain is built from TRBV29-1 and TRBJ1-5; no clear D gene. For the CDR3, the DNA is TGCAGCGTTGAAGATCAGGAAGGTCAGCCCCAGCATTTT. It codes for CSVEDQEGQPQHF.